A single sample is the source of the 7 T cell receptor beta chains below, sequenced in a study of radiotherapy plus CTLA-4 blockade in lung cancer. The method was immunoSEQ multiplex PCR; TCRdb's version includes in-frame clones alone and lacks a portion of them. The sample has roughly 68,000 clones, about 80% seen once. Sequencing was performed on peripheral blood, taken from a patient treated with radiotherapy plus ipilimumab. The origin of the receptors is a human donor with non-small cell lung cancer who had a complete response to radiotherapy plus ipilimumab.

The CDR3: CASSSRLSDSFPYEQYF. DNA for the CDR3: TGTGCCAGCAGCTCCAGACTATCCGACAGTTTCCCCTACGAGCAGTACTTC. V is TRBV5-5 and J is TRBJ2-7; D tentatively fits TRBD1 or TRBD2 (5 bases each). CDR1 and CDR2 (germline): SGHKS, YYEKEE (reference sequence). V was clipped by 3 bases and J by 2 bases, with 21 bases between them. The length of the CDR3 is 17 residues.

This clone is a singleton in its sample. This chain connects TRBV18 to TRBJ2-1; no clear D gene. Trimming left V 8 bases short and J 2 bases short, with 10 bases between. The CDR3 has 13 residues. In germline, CDR1 is KGHSH, CDR2 LQKENI. In nucleotides, the CDR3 is TGTGCCAGCACGTTAATTCCCTACAATGAGCAGTTCTTC. Amino acid sequence: CASTLIPYNEQFF.

The rearrangement links TRBV29-1 to TRBJ1-5; D might be TRBD1 (5 bases). The germline V gene has CDR1 SQVTM and CDR2 ANQGSEA. Trimming left V 4 bases short and J 7 bases short, with 14 bases between. This CDR3 has 13 residues. The CDR3 here is CSVVRGEGQPQHF. DNA for the CDR3: TGCAGCGTTGTTCGGGGGGAAGGGCAGCCCCAGCATTTT.

The rearrangement uses TRBV5-1 and TRBJ2-1, with 9 bases fitting TRBD2. The CDR3 has 14 residues. The germline CDR1 and CDR2 sequences are SGHRS and YFSETQ. The V and J ends lost 4 bases and 11 bases, in that order; junction bases with no gene match: 10. In DNA form, the CDR3 reads TGCGCCAGCAGCCCTGGGGGTGGACTAGCGAAGCAGTTCTTC. Translated: CASSPGGGLAKQFF.

This rearrangement joins TRBV18 to TRBJ2-6; D is ambiguous. CDR3 length equals 15 residues. In germline, CDR1 is KGHSH, CDR2 LQKENI. The ends were cut back, 1 base at V and 4 bases at J, with 8 bases in the middle. CDR3 residues: CASSPQEYGANVLTF. Written as DNA, the CDR3 is TGTGCCAGCTCACCACAGGAGTACGGGGCCAACGTCCTGACTTTC.

The chain employs TRBV7-2 and TRBJ2-1; tentatively, D is TRBD2 (6 bases). The CDR3 length is 15 residues. V lost 5 bases and J lost 1, with 12 bases in between. Looked up from germline, CDR1 is SGHTA and CDR2 is FQGNSA. The CDR3 loop is CASSLTSSSYNEQFF. The CDR3 DNA reads TGTGCCAGCAGCCTCACTAGCTCTTCCTACAATGAGCAGTTCTTC. Full variable domain (outside the CDR3, taken from reference TRBV7-2 and TRBJ2-1): GAGVSQSPSNKVTEKGKDVELRCDPISGHTALYWYRQSLGQGLEFLIYFQGNSAPDKSGLPSDRFSAERTGGSVSTLTIQRTQQEDSAVYLCASSLTSSSYNEQFFGPGTRLTVL.

CDR3 sequence: CATSRVEDLRTGELFF. For the CDR3, the DNA is TGTGCCACCAGCAGAGTTGAGGACTTGAGGACCGGGGAGCTGTTTTTT. The chain links TRBV15 to TRBJ2-2; a possible D gene is TRBD2 (5 bases). There are 16 residues in the CDR3. CDR1 is LNHNV, CDR2 YYDKDF, per germline (reference sequence). The germline V and J ends were trimmed by 1 base and 5 bases, with 14 bases remaining between them.